The TCR beta chain under discussion was sequenced for a study of T cells in Graves' hyperthyroidism and ophthalmopathy. Findings and limits, study-wide: The blood repertoire included most of the expanded thyroid clonotypes above 0.001.

Trimming stripped 11 bases from V and 1 base from J, with 11 bases between. Germline V CDR1 and CDR2: MDHEN, SYDVKM. CDR3 size: 13 residues. Researchers amplified the TCR beta CDR3 regions from RNA transcripts. When the TCR CDR3 underwent first-round RT-PCR, the HTBI primer set was used. Using its own MiXCR run on the multiplex PCR reads, TCRdb lists one record per CDR3 protein. The repertoire holds 500,000 to 650,000 distinct CDR3 sequences, with about 14% as singletons. There are a few counts of this clonotype. Its antigen is currently unknown. Source material: blood. The genes are TRBV28 and TRBJ2-2, with a possible D match to TRBD2 (5 bases). This TCR was recovered from a woman aged 50 to 60 with Graves' ophthalmopathy. The CDR3 DNA sequence: TGTGCCGCCCGGGAAGAGAACACCGGGGAGCTGTTTTTT. Translated, it gives CAAREENTGELFF.